This T cell receptor beta chain was captured by sequencing in a study of control samples from healthy donors and cancer patients (TCRdb year 2020). In the case of this clone: Its antigen has not been determined. Base qualities are missing; no much larger clone stands one base away.

The V and J ends are trimmed by 2 bases and 1 base, leaving 11 bases between them. From cysteine to phenylalanine, the CDR3 is 16 amino acids long. Only the CDR3 portion is preserved as DNA: 48 bases, with reading frame beginning at the first base. Per the germline V gene (reference sequence), LNHDA is the CDR1 and SQIVND is the CDR2. Receptor libraries were prepared by the immunoSEQ multiplex PCR assay. In TCRdb, the immuneACCESS table is reduced to in-frame sequences with V and J assigned. These tables do not hold every clone; where another copy was compared, an unresolved V gene accounts for under half, and the others remain unexplained. The sample yields tens of thousands of clones; approximately 84% were counted once. Roughly 28% of the sample is in the top ten clones.

The sample was blood. The TCR comes from a man aged 50 to 59 in good health. This receptor chain uses TRBV19 and TRBJ2-2; the D gene remains uncertain. The bases are TGTGCCAGTAGTATACGGTGGCTTTTGAACACCGGGGAGCTGTTTTTT. Protein translation: CASSIRWLLNTGELFF.